This TCR beta chain was captured by sequencing in a study of T cells in Graves' hyperthyroidism and ophthalmopathy. Amplification yielded TCR beta CDR3 regions, with RNA transcripts as the source. The HTBI primer set was used in a first-round RT-PCR of the TCR CDR3. MiXCR, run by TCRdb on the multiplex PCR reads, gives a single entry per CDR3 protein. The table shows about 640,000 distinct CDR3 sequences, with approximately 14% occurring only once. This clonotype was observed at least ten times. What it binds is unknown. The V gene lost 0 bases and the J gene lost 3 bases, with 5 bases spanning the gap. The CDR3 is 13 residues long. From germline, CDR1 is SGHTA and CDR2 FQGNSA. Findings of the study overall: By a 13 V-J model, ophthalmopathy was set apart from stable hyperthyroidism.

The sequenced sample consisted of blood. The V gene is TRBV7-2, the J gene TRBJ1-1; D uncertain. The receptor comes from a woman aged 45-65 years with Graves' ophthalmopathy. Written as DNA, the CDR3 is TGTGCCAGCAGCTTAGCCCGGTACACTGAAGCTTTCTTT. It encodes CASSLARYTEAFF.